The table lists the clone carrying this TCR beta chain with many counts. Its antigen is unidentified. Newly diagnosed hyperthyroidism, duration under 2 months, in patients aged 18 to 65. Predating any ophthalmopathy symptoms, the blood sample was taken at first hyperthyroidism diagnosis. The source material, RNA transcripts, was used to amplify TCR beta CDR3 regions. With the HTBI primer set, the TCR CDR3 went through a first round of RT-PCR. TCRdb redid the calling of the multiplex PCR reads with MiXCR, one entry per CDR3 protein. This table has under 750,000 distinct CDR3 sequences, approximately 19% appearing once. This specimen belongs to a study of T cells in Graves' hyperthyroidism and ophthalmopathy. General study findings and limits: Blood also showed most of the thyroid clonotypes that were expanded above 0.001.

Sequenced material: blood. This receptor was taken from a woman aged 50 to 60 with Graves' hyperthyroidism that later progressed to Graves' ophthalmopathy.

Here the CDR3 DNA reads TGCGCCAGCAGGGACGGACAGCTGTATAATTCACCCCTCCACTTT. It encodes CASRDGQLYNSPLHF. The J gene is TRBJ1-6, the V gene TRBV5-1; TRBD1 is a possible D gene (6 bases). The CDR3 covers 15 residues. Germline V gene sequence: CDR1 SGHRS, CDR2 YFSETQ. The V end lost 5 bases, the J end lost 4 bases, and 13 bases lay between the germline ends.